Reported below is one T cell receptor (beta chain). What it binds is unknown. This specimen comes from a study of siplizumab effects on memory and regulatory T cells. The study's findings and limits: Roughly 75-96% of proliferating clones (CD4+ or CD8+) could not be assigned a naive or memory phenotype.

The CDR3 sequence is 13 residues long. V was clipped by 6 bases and J by 3 bases, with 14 bases between them. From germline, CDR1 is SQVTM and CDR2 ANQGSEA. Assays were performed on 10^5 or so TCR templates per sample. Sequenced by immunoSEQ multiplex PCR; TCRdb stores in-frame clones only, minus some. Of roughly 68,000 clones detected, around four fifths appear once; the ten largest clones hold more than 3.5%. This TCR derives from a human donor in good health. Sequences were obtained from memory CD4+ T cells sorted from blood. The rearrangement joins TRBV29-1 to TRBJ1-1; weak D call: TRBD1 (5 bases). The DNA for the CDR3 is TGCAGCGTGGGCCCTCGGGGGTACACTGAAGCTTTCTTT. Translated, it gives CSVGPRGYTEAFF.